Listed below are T cell receptor beta chains from one sample, sequenced in a study of blood T cell repertoires in COVID-19. Repertoires were generated with immunoSEQ multiplex PCR, while TCRdb's copy carries only in-frame clones and drops some. Of 150,000 to 200,000 clones listed, around 85% are singletons. Sequencing was done on a sample of peripheral blood. These receptors came from a man aged 55 to 70 with active or convalescent COVID-19. The CDR3 runs from the conserved cysteine through the conserved F or W. Fields, in order: clone size, J gene, D gene, V gene, CDR3 DNA, CDR3 protein. D genes are given only for firm matches. For some rows the clone size is stated as once, few or many, or as a class when expanded; others skip it.

-	TRBJ1-2	-	TRBV6-5	TGTGCCAGCAGTTACCGGGGACAAAACTATGGCTACACCTTC	CASSYRGQNYGYTF
-	TRBJ1-1	-	TRBV2	TGTGCCAGCAGTGACAGACAAACCACTGAAGCTTTCTTT	CASSDRQTTEAFF
few	TRBJ1-2	-	TRBV5-1	TGCGCCAGCAGCTTGGTGGGAACGGGGGCCGGGGGGTATGGCTACACCTTC	CASSLVGTGAGGYGYTF
-	TRBJ1-2	-	TRBV6-1	TGTGCCAGCAGTGAATTCGGGGGAGTTGGCTACACCTTC	CASSEFGGVGYTF
-	TRBJ2-3	-	TRBV13	TGTGCCAGCAGCCCGCTAGCAGATACGCAGTATTTT	CASSPLADTQYF
-	TRBJ1-5	-	TRBV5-8	TGTGCCAGCTGGAGGAGGGAAACAAATCAGCCCCAGCATTTT	CASWRRETNQPQHF
once	TRBJ1-1	TRBD1	TRBV5-1	TGCGCCAGCAGCCCCTCGACAGGGTGGAGCACTGAAGCTTTCTTT	CASSPSTGWSTEAFF
-	TRBJ1-1	-	TRBV6-2/TRBV6-3	TGTGCCAGCAGTTATCTACGGAACACTGAAGCTTTCTTT	CASSYLRNTEAFF
-	TRBJ1-5	-	TRBV7-8	TGTGCCAGCAGCTTAGTAGCCCCGGGCGGGGATAGCAATCAGCCCCAGCATTTT	CASSLVAPGGDSNQPQHF
once	TRBJ2-5	-	TRBV28	TGTGCCAGCACCTGGGGGGGCCGGGCTGAGAAGGCCCAGTACTTC	CASTWGGRAEKAQYF
-	TRBJ1-1	-	TRBV7-9	TGTGCCAGCAGCTTAGACAGATTGAACACTGAAGCTTTCTTT	CASSLDRLNTEAFF
-	TRBJ2-7	TRBD2	TRBV5-6	TGTGCCAGCAGCTTGGAAGGTGTACTAGCGGGCCCTCTGACCTACGAGCAGTACTTC	CASSLEGVLAGPLTYEQYF
-	TRBJ1-5	-	TRBV10-1	TGCGCCAGCAGTGAGTCGACATATCAGCCCCAGCATTTT	CASSESTYQPQHF
-	TRBJ1-2	-	TRBV2	TGTGCCAGCACCCTGGGGCTAGCTAACTATGGCTACACCTTC	CASTLGLANYGYTF
-	TRBJ2-5	TRBD2	TRBV5-4	TGTGCCAGCAGCTTTCTAGCGGGAGGAGGTGAGACCCAGTACTTC	CASSFLAGGGETQYF
-	TRBJ2-5	-	TRBV7-2	TGTGCCAGCAGCTTAAGGCTAGAAGAGACCCAGTACTTC	CASSLRLEETQYF
-	TRBJ1-1	-	TRBV11-2	TGTGCCAGCAGCCCTTTTATACAGGGCTACACTGAAGCTTTCTTT	CASSPFIQGYTEAFF
-	TRBJ2-2	TRBD2	TRBV4-2	TGTGCCAGCAGCCAAGCCCCCGTGATAGCGGGGTCCAGGAGTACCGGGGAGCTGTTTTTT	CASSQAPVIAGSRSTGELFF
once	TRBJ2-5	-	TRBV6-5	TGTGCCAGCGGTAAGCCTGAGACCCAGTACTTC	CASGKPETQYF
-	TRBJ1-2	TRBD1	TRBV6-5	TGTGCCATTAGACAGGGCCCCTATGGCTACACCTTC	CAIRQGPYGYTF
once	TRBJ2-5	-	TRBV13	TGTGCCAGCAGCTTTTTCGTGAGCGGAGAGACCCAGTACTTC	CASSFFVSGETQYF
once	TRBJ2-7	TRBD2	TRBV7-9	TGTGCCAGCAGCTCGCGGACTAGCGGGGGAGCCTACGAGCAGTACTTC	CASSSRTSGGAYEQYF
-	TRBJ2-2	TRBD2	TRBV19	TGTGCCAGTAGTTGGGCGGGAGCAAGGACCGGGGAGCTGTTTTTT	CASSWAGARTGELFF
-	TRBJ1-4	-	TRBV3-1/TRBV3-2	TGTGCCAGCAGCCAAGAACCCCGGGAAAAACTGTTTTTT	CASSQEPREKLFF
-	TRBJ1-6	TRBD1	TRBV2	TGTGCCAGCAGTGCCGGGACAGGGAATTCACCCCTCCACTTT	CASSAGTGNSPLHF
-	TRBJ2-5	TRBD2	TRBV3-1/TRBV3-2	TGTGCCAGCAGCCCCGGGACTAAAGAGACCCAGTACTTC	CASSPGTKETQYF
-	TRBJ2-5	TRBD1	TRBV7-7	TGTGCTAGCAGCTTAGGGGACAGCACGAGGGGAGAGACCCAGTACTTC	CASSLGDSTRGETQYF
-	TRBJ1-1	TRBD1	TRBV5-8	TGTGCCAGCAGCCGAGAGGACAGGGGTTACACTGAAGCTTTCTTT	CASSREDRGYTEAFF
-	TRBJ2-1	-	TRBV27	TGTGCCAGCAGTTCCGAGCATCAGGGAAGAGGCAATGAGCAGTTCTTC	CASSSEHQGRGNEQFF
many	TRBJ2-7	-	TRBV4-2	TGTGCCAGCAGCCAAGAGCTAGAGGATAGGGAGCAGTACTTC	CASSQELEDREQYF
-	TRBJ2-1	TRBD1	TRBV5-1	TGCGCCAGCAGCTTGCAGGGACAGATATACAATGAGCAGTTCTTC	CASSLQGQIYNEQFF
once	TRBJ2-5	TRBD2	TRBV6-6	TGTGCCAGCAGCCGAACGGGACTAGCGGGACGACAAGAGACCCAGTACTTC	CASSRTGLAGRQETQYF
few	TRBJ2-1	-	TRBV6-1	TGTGCCAGCAGTGAAAACCTGGCGGGCTCACGGTTCTTC	CASSENLAGSRFF
few	TRBJ2-6	TRBD1	TRBV5-4	TGTGCCAGCAGTCAGGGGGCTTCTGGGGCCAACGTCCTGACTTTC	CASSQGASGANVLTF
-	TRBJ1-1	-	TRBV2	TGTGCCAGCAGTGAGTCGGCAGGAAACACTGAAGCTTTCTTT	CASSESAGNTEAFF
-	TRBJ2-2	TRBD2	TRBV15	TGTGCCACCAGCACGTTCATAGCGGGATCCGGGGAGCTGTTTTTT	CATSTFIAGSGELFF
-	TRBJ1-1	TRBD1	TRBV3-1/TRBV3-2	TGTGCCAGCAGCCCGGGACAGCGTGAAGCTTTCTTT	CASSPGQREAFF
-	TRBJ1-2	-	TRBV5-5	TGTGCCAGCAGCTCGGATTGGAAGGGGCGCGGGGATGGCTACACCTTC	CASSSDWKGRGDGYTF
-	TRBJ1-4	-	TRBV21-1	TGTGCCAGCAGAGAGTGTGACAGGGGGCCAACTAATGAAAAACTGTTTTTT	CASRECDRGPTNEKLFF
-	TRBJ1-6	TRBD1	TRBV14	TGTGCCAGCAGCCAAGCAGTAGGACAGGGAAGATCACCCCTCCACTTT	CASSQAVGQGRSPLHF
-	TRBJ2-1	TRBD1	TRBV5-1	TGCGCCAGCAGCTGGGGCCCGGGACAGGGGACGAATGAGCAGTTCTTC	CASSWGPGQGTNEQFF
-	TRBJ1-1	-	TRBV6-6	TGTGCCAGCAGTTACTCTGACCGGGTTATGAACACTGAAGCTTTCTTT	CASSYSDRVMNTEAFF
-	TRBJ1-1	-	TRBV12-2	TGTGCAAGTCGCTTAGCGGGGCGAATTGTGGGACAGGGGGACACTGAAGCTTTCTTT	CASRLAGRIVGQGDTEAFF
-	TRBJ1-4	TRBD1	TRBV2	TGTGCCAGCATTAGACAGGGGTATAATGAAAAACTGTTTTTT	CASIRQGYNEKLFF
-	TRBJ2-7	-	TRBV7-2	TGTGCCAGCAGCTTTGGGTCGGGCGGGCCCAGCCTTTCCTACGAGCAGTACTTC	CASSFGSGGPSLSYEQYF
-	TRBJ1-1	-	TRBV9	TGTGCCAGCAGCGTAGGGCGGGGACTTATGAACACTGAAGCTTTCTTT	CASSVGRGLMNTEAFF
-	TRBJ2-4	-	TRBV7-2	TGTGCCAGCAGCTTAGTAGTTTTAGCCAAAAACATTCAGTACTTC	CASSLVVLAKNIQYF
few	TRBJ2-1	TRBD2	TRBV24-1	TGTGCCACCTGCGGGGGGGATGAGCAGTTCTTC	CATCGGDEQFF
-	TRBJ1-1	-	TRBV10-1	TGCGCCAGCAGATCCAGGGCGGTGGGCACTGAAGCTTTCTTT	CASRSRAVGTEAFF
-	TRBJ2-1	-	TRBV11-2	TGTGCCAGCAGCGGGGGACTTTGGGATGAGCAGTTCTTC	CASSGGLWDEQFF
-	TRBJ2-1	TRBD2	TRBV18	TGTGCCAGCTCCCTTATAGCGGGAGTAGGGGGCAATGAGCAGTTCTTC	CASSLIAGVGGNEQFF
-	TRBJ2-4	TRBD2	TRBV15	TGTGCCACCAGCGTAGCGGGGGGAGCCAAAAACATTCAGTACTTC	CATSVAGGAKNIQYF
few	TRBJ1-2	TRBD1	TRBV7-9	TGTGCCAGCAGCGCCAGGGGGAGTAACTATGGCTACACCTTC	CASSARGSNYGYTF
once	TRBJ1-1	TRBD1	TRBV6-5	TGTGCCAGCAGGGATTACGCAGGGGGCACTGAAGCTTTCTTT	CASRDYAGGTEAFF
-	TRBJ2-1	-	TRBV20-1	TGCAGTGCTAGTTGGGGAGGTGAGCAGTTCTTC	CSASWGGEQFF
-	TRBJ1-6	-	TRBV28	TGTGCCAGCACCTGGGGGGGGGCCGGGAATTCACCCCTCCACTTT	CASTWGGAGNSPLHF
-	TRBJ1-2	TRBD1	TRBV6-5	TGTGCCAGCAGGGACAGGGTGAGGTATGGCTACACCTTC	CASRDRVRYGYTF
-	TRBJ2-7	-	TRBV5-1	TGCGCCAGCAGCTTGTTACAGGGCTCCTACGAGCAGTACTTC	CASSLLQGSYEQYF
-	TRBJ2-5	TRBD1	TRBV7-2	TGTGCCAGCAGCATAAGACAGGGGCAAGAGACCCAGTACTTC	CASSIRQGQETQYF
-	TRBJ1-6	-	TRBV27	TGTGCCAGCAGGGGAGCCCCCTTCTATAATTCACCCCTCCACTTT	CASRGAPFYNSPLHF